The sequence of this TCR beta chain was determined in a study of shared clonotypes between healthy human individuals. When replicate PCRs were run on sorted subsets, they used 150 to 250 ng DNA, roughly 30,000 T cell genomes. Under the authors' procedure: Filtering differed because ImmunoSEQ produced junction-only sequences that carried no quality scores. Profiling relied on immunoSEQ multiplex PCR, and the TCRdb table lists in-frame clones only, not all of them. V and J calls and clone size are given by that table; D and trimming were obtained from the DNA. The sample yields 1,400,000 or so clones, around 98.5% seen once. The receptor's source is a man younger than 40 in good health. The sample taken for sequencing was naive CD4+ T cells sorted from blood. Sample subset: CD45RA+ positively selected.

The CDR3 DNA is TGTGCCAGCAGCGCGAGGGGACAGCGGGGTGAGCAGTTCTTC. Translated: CASSARGQRGEQFF. The rearrangement joins TRBV9 to TRBJ2-1, with D perhaps being TRBD1 or TRBD2 (7 bases each). The CDR3 is 14 amino acids. The germline V gene has CDR1 SGDLS and CDR2 YYNGEE. Trimming pared 3 bases from V and 9 bases from J, leaving 16 bases between.